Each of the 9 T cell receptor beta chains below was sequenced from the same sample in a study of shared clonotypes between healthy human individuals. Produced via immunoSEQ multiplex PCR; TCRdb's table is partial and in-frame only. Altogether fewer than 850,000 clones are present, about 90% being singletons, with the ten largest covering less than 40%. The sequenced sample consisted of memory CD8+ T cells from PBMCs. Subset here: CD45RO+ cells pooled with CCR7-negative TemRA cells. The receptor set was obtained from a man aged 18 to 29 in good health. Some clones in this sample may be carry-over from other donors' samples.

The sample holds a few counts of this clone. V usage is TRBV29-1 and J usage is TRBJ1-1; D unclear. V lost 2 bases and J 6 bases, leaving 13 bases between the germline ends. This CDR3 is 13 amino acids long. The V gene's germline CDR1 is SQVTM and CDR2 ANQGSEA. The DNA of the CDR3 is TGCAGCGTTGAATTGGGGTTGGGCGCTGAAGCTTTCTTT. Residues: CSVELGLGAEAFF.

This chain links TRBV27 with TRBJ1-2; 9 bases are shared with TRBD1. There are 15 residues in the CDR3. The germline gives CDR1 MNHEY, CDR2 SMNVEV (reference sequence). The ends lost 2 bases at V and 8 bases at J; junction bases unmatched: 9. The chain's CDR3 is CASSLGTQGAGGYTF. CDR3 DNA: TGTGCCAGCAGTTTAGGAACACAGGGGGCCGGGGGCTACACCTTC.

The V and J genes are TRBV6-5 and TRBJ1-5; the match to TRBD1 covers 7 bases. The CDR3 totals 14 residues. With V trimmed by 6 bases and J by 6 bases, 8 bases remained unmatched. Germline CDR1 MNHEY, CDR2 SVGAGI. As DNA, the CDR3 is TGTGCCAGCAGGGCCACGACAGGGCTTCAGCCCCAGCATTTT. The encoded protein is CASRATTGLQPQHF.

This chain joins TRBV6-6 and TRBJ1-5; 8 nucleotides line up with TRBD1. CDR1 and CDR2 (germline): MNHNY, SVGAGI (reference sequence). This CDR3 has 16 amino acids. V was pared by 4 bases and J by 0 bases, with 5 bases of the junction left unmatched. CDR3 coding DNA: TGTGCCAGCAGTTCGGGACAGGTCATTAGCAATCAGCCCCAGCATTTT. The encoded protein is CASSSGQVISNQPQHF.

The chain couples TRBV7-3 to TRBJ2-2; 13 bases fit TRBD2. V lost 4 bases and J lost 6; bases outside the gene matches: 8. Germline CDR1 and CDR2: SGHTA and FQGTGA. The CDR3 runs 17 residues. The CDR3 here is CASSSTPGLAGAGELFF. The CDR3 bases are TGTGCCAGCAGCTCCACTCCTGGACTAGCGGGGGCCGGGGAGCTGTTTTTT.

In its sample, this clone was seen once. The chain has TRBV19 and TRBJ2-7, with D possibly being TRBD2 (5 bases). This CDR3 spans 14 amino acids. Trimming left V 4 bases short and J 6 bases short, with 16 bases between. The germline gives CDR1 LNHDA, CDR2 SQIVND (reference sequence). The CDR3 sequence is CASSKSDGVGEQYF. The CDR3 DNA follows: TGTGCCAGTAGTAAATCGGACGGGGTAGGCGAGCAGTACTTC.

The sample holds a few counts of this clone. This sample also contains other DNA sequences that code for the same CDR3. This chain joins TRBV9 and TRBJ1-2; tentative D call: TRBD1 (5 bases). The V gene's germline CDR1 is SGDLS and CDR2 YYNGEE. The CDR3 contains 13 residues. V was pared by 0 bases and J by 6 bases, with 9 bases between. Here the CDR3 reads CASSVVSGDGYTF. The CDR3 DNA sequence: TGTGCCAGCAGCGTAGTATCGGGGGATGGCTACACCTTC.

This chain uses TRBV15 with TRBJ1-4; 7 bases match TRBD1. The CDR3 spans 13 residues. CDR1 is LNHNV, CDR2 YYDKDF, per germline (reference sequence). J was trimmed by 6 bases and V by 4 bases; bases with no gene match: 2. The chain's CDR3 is CATSTGGYEKLFF. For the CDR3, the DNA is TGTGCCACCAGCACAGGGGGTTATGAAAAACTGTTTTTT.

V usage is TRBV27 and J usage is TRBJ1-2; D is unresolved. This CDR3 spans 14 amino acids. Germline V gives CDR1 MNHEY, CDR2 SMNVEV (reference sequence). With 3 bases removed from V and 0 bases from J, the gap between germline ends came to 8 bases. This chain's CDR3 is CASSFVGANYGYTF. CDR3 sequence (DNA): TGTGCCAGCAGTTTCGTCGGAGCTAACTATGGCTACACCTTC.